The 14 T cell receptor beta chains below all came from one sample that was sequenced in a study of tumor-infiltrating lymphocytes in primary liver carcinoma. Constant-region priming of roughly 490 ng total RNA yielded TCR beta cDNA. Each TCR beta library was derived from three nested multiplex PCR rounds that employed slightly modified ARM-PCR. TRBV1-TRBV30 forward primers and a C-beta reverse primer were used in the first two PCR rounds, which each ran for 9 to 10 cycles. From the multiplex PCR reads, TCRdb called clonotypes with MiXCR, one entry per CDR3 protein. The sample holds fewer than 350,000 distinct CDR3 sequences; less than 75% are singletons and the top ten take about 9.4%. The study extracted blood RNA from unsorted whole blood and also extracted germline DNA. Sequenced: peripheral blood. The origin of the receptors is a man aged 40-49 years with primary liver carcinoma and hepatitis B virus infection.

This clonotype occurred many times. The gene calls are TRBV6-2 or TRBV6-3 and TRBJ1-5, with D perhaps matching TRBD1 (6 bases). The CDR3 covers 15 residues. Trimming stripped 6 bases from V and 4 bases from J, with 16 bases between. CDR1 is MNHEY, CDR2 SVGEGT, per germline. As DNA, the CDR3 is TGTGCCAGCAGCTACAGGGAGGACAGAAATCAGCCCCAGCATTTT. As protein: CASSYREDRNQPQHF.

A word on this clonotype: A read error may account for a junction end that differs from germline. The chain combines TRBV12-3 or TRBV12-4 with TRBJ2-5; D might be TRBD2 (5 bases). The CDR3 runs to 14 residues. The CDR3 bases are TGTGCCAGCAGCGGCGGGTCCACTCAAGGGACCCAGTACTTC. This codes for CASSGGSTQGTQYF.

The chain carries TRBV5-1 and TRBJ1-5; no definite D call. CDR3 length equals 14 residues. V was clipped by 0 bases and J by 5 bases, with 9 bases between them. Germline V gene sequence: CDR1 SGHRS, CDR2 YFSETQ. In DNA, the CDR3 is TGCGCCAGCAGCTTGGTCGGGGAGGATCAGCCCCAGCATTTT. It is translated as CASSLVGEDQPQHF.

The gene calls are TRBV24-1 and TRBJ2-7, with unresolved D. Deletions cut 3 bases from V and 6 bases from J, with 17 bases between. Per the germline V gene, CDR1 is KGHDR and CDR2 is SFDVKD. The CDR3 length is 15 residues. DNA of the CDR3: TGTGCCACCAGTGATCGATCTAGAGGATCGGGCGAGCAGTACTTC. Its protein product is CATSDRSRGSGEQYF.

On this clonotype: This sequence may be a read error, since a much larger clone differs from it by one base. The CDR3 is CASSEEGRVQPQHF. The CDR3 nucleotides are TGTGCCAGCAGTGAGGAGGGGCGAGTACAGCCCCAGCATTTT. The chain combines TRBV6-1 with TRBJ1-5; D is possibly TRBD1 (5 bases). The germline CDR1 and CDR2 sequences are MNHNS and SASEGT. The V gene lost 3 bases and the J gene lost 7 bases, with 13 bases spanning the gap. The CDR3 sequence is 14 residues long.

This clonotype was found many times. This rearrangement joins TRBV29-1 to TRBJ2-3; either TRBD1 or TRBD2 may supply D (6 bases each). V was clipped by 0 bases and J by 0 bases, with 10 bases between them. From germline, CDR1 is SQVTM and CDR2 ANQGSEA. The CDR3 contains 15 residues. CDR3 loop: CSVEDGGLSTDTQYF. DNA of the CDR3: TGCAGCGTTGAAGATGGGGGGCTGAGCACAGATACGCAGTATTTT.

This clonotype was counted between two and nine times. The genes are TRBV11-2 and TRBJ1-6; D remains unclear. V was pared by 5 bases and J by 0 bases, with 8 bases between. The CDR3 totals 15 residues. Germline CDR1 SGHAT, CDR2 FQNNGV. This CDR3 is CASSDVSSYNSPLHF. CDR3 DNA: TGTGCCAGCAGCGACGTGAGCTCCTATAATTCACCCCTCCACTTT.

This clonotype was detected a few times. This sequence joins TRBV12-3 or TRBV12-4 and TRBJ2-3; 8 bases match TRBD2. The CDR3 runs to 14 residues. V shed 5 bases and J 1 base; nucleotides not matched to a gene: 2. The CDR3 DNA reads TGTGCCAGCAGTGTGACTAGCGGCACAGATACGCAGTATTTT. Protein product: CASSVTSGTDTQYF.

About this clonotype itself: This may come from a read error, since a much larger clone is one base off. The chain links TRBV28 to TRBJ2-6; D gene unclear. Per germline, CDR1 MDHEN and CDR2 SYDVKM. This CDR3 contains 14 residues. In nucleotides, the CDR3 is TGTGCCAGCAGTTCCCCCCCTGGGACCAACGTCCTGACTTTC. It encodes CASSSPPGTNVLTF.

With respect to this clonotype: Because it lacks the conserved phenylalanine or tryptophan at the end, this CDR3 is likely a read error. This chain joins TRBV29-1 and TRBJ2-7; 7 positions match TRBD2. CDR3 length equals 13 residues. Germline CDR1 and CDR2: SQVTM and ANQGSEA. The CDR3 here is CSVQSRGGREQYS. The CDR3 DNA reads as TGTAGCGTTCAATCGAGGGGAGGGCGCGAGCAGTACTCC.

With respect to this clonotype: A read error may produce the germline difference seen at one junction end. V is TRBV24-1 and J is TRBJ2-1; unclear D gene. This CDR3 is 11 amino acids long. From germline, CDR1 is KGHDR and CDR2 SFDVKD. This CDR3 reads CTTESNNEQFF. DNA for the CDR3: TGTACCACCGAGAGTAACAATGAGCAGTTCTTC.

Note on this clonotype: Given a much more abundant clone one base away, this may be a read error. The genes are TRBV4-1 and TRBJ1-2; 7 nucleotides align to TRBD1. CDR1 MGHRA and CDR2 YSYEKL come from the germline V gene. The CDR3 is made up of 17 amino acids. DNA of the CDR3: TGCACCAGCAGCCAAGATCTGGGAAGGGGGCAGAGCAATGGCTACACCTTC. Translating gives CTSSQDLGRGQSNGYTF.

Turning to this clonotype: With a much larger clone just one base away, this may be a read error. The chain has TRBV5-1 and TRBJ1-2, with 7 nucleotides matching TRBD1. There are 14 residues in the CDR3. Per germline, CDR1 SGHRS and CDR2 YFSETQ. CDR3 amino acids: CACSPRDSNYGYTF. CDR3 sequence (DNA): TGCGCCTGCAGCCCCCGGGACAGTAACTATGGCTACACCTTC.

The rearrangement joins TRBV30 to TRBJ2-1; TRBD1 or TRBD2 may be the D gene (6 bases each). V lost 2 bases, J lost 8 bases, and 13 bases lay in between. The CDR3 loop spans 13 amino acids. The germline V gene has CDR1 GTSNPN and CDR2 SVGIG (reference sequence). The DNA of the CDR3 is TGTGCCTGGAGTTCTTACAGGGAGGATGAGCAGTTCTTC. Its protein is CAWSSYREDEQFF.